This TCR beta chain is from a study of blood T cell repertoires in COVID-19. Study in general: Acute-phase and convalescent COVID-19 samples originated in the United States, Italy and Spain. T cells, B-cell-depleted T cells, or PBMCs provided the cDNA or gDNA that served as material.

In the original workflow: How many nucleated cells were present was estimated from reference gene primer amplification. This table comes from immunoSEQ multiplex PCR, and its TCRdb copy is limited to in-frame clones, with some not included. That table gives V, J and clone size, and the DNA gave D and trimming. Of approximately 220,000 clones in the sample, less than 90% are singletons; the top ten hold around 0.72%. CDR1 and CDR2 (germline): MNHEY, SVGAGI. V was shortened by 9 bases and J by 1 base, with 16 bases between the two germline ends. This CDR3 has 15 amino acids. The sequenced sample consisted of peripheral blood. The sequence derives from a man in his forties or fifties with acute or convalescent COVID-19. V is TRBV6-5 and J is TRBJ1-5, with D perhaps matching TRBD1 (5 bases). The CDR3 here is CASKLGARSNQPQHF. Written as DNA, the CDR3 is TGTGCCAGTAAACTTGGGGCTCGGAGCAATCAGCCCCAGCATTTT.